Each of the 2 T cell receptor beta chains below was sequenced from the same sample in a study of blood T cell repertoires in COVID-19. Repertoires were generated with immunoSEQ multiplex PCR, while TCRdb's copy carries only in-frame clones and drops some. This repertoire shows a few hundred thousand clones, about 88% found once; its top ten account for about 1.5%. Sequenced material: PBMCs or T cells enriched from blood (not recorded which). These receptors originate from a woman under 30 who had been exposed to COVID-19.

This CDR3 is CSARTYEQYF. Written as DNA, the CDR3 is TGCAGTGCCAGAACTTACGAGCAGTACTTC. The gene calls are TRBV20-1 and TRBJ2-7; D not certain. The CDR3 spans 10 residues. Deletions cut 6 bases from V and 4 bases from J, with 7 bases between. The germline V gene encodes CDR1 DFQATT and CDR2 SNEGSKA (reference sequence).

The chain links TRBV24-1 to TRBJ2-1; 9 bases fit TRBD1. This CDR3 contains 16 residues. Germline-derived CDR1 and CDR2 are KGHDR and SFDVKD. With 4 bases clipped from V and 3 bases from J, the junction kept 6 bases outside the gene matches. This CDR3 reads CATSDLPTGGYNEQFF. CDR3 nucleotides: TGTGCCACCAGTGACCTACCGACAGGGGGCTACAATGAGCAGTTCTTC.